These 12 T cell receptor beta chains originate from one sample sequenced in a study of radiotherapy plus CTLA-4 blockade in lung cancer. Using immunoSEQ multiplex PCR, the repertoire was profiled, and TCRdb retains in-frame clones only, with some absent. The repertoire has about 36,000 clones, 72% of them found once; the top ten carry approximately 11%. The sample in question was peripheral blood, obtained from a patient treated with radiotherapy plus ipilimumab. These receptors were obtained from a human donor with non-small cell lung cancer who had stable disease on radiotherapy plus ipilimumab.

The rearrangement links TRBV11-2 to TRBJ2-3; possible D gene TRBD1, 5 bases. The length of the CDR3 is 14 residues. Trimming cost V 1 base and J 3 bases, with 8 bases left between them. CDR1 SGHAT and CDR2 FQNNGV come from the germline V gene. The DNA of the CDR3 is TGTGCCAGCAGCTTAGTTGCAGGGACAGATACGCAGTATTTT. It codes for CASSLVAGTDTQYF.

This clone has more than one count but fewer than ten. The chain has TRBV27 and TRBJ2-2; tentatively, D is TRBD1 (7 bases). CDR1 MNHEY and CDR2 SMNVEV come from the germline V gene (reference sequence). The CDR3 contains 16 residues. Trimming stripped 3 bases from V and 1 base from J, with 12 bases between. CDR3 residues: CASSLRDRRNTGELFF. CDR3 in DNA: TGTGCCAGCAGTTTGCGGGACAGAAGGAACACCGGGGAGCTGTTTTTT.

V and J are TRBV7-9 and TRBJ1-2, with a tentative D call TRBD1 (6 bases). Germline V gives CDR1 SEHNR, CDR2 FQNEAQ (reference sequence). The CDR3 spans 14 residues. Trimming cost V 6 bases and J 2 bases, with 13 bases left between them. CDR3: CASSLTGTNYGYTF. CDR3 sequence (DNA): TGTGCCAGCAGTCTCACAGGGACCAACTATGGCTACACCTTC.

The rearrangement uses TRBV5-5 and TRBJ1-2; 10 bases map to TRBD1. After removal of 0 bases from V and 0 bases from J, the junction contained 2 bases not matched to a gene. Germline V gives CDR1 SGHKS, CDR2 YYEKEE (reference sequence). CDR3 length: 16 amino acids. The CDR3 loop reads CASSLVGTGANYGYTF. The DNA of the CDR3 is TGTGCCAGCAGCTTGGTGGGGACAGGGGCTAACTATGGCTACACCTTC.

The chain combines TRBV11-1 with TRBJ2-1, with 7 bases lining up with TRBD2. Germline-derived CDR1 and CDR2 are SGHAT and FQDESV (reference sequence). V shed 3 bases, J shed 0 bases, and the junction held 5 bases outside the gene matches. CDR3 length: 16 amino acids. The CDR3 spells CASSFSGAISYNEQFF. Here the CDR3 DNA reads TGTGCCAGCAGCTTCAGCGGGGCGATCTCCTACAATGAGCAGTTCTTC. Using reference TRBV11-1 and TRBJ2-1 for the parts outside the CDR3, the full variable domain is EAEVAQSPRYKITEKSQAVAFWCDPISGHATLYWYRQILGQGPELLVQFQDESVVDDSQLPKDRFSAERLKGVDSTLKIQPAELGDSAMYLCASSFSGAISYNEQFFGPGTRLTVL.

Concerning this clone: Given the absence of the conserved phenylalanine or tryptophan at the CDR3 end, a read error is likely. The limits of the CDR3 on the DNA are not certain, so only TCRdb's listed CDR3 is given. The V gene is TRBV21-1, the J gene TRBJ2-7; the D segment call TRBD1 is taken from the table without a DNA check. TRBV21-1 is given as a pseudogene. The CDR3 numbers 11 amino acids, ends counted. The CDR3 here is CASQTTDRGNL.

The chain uses TRBV10-2 and TRBJ1-1, with D tentatively TRBD1 (5 bases). V lost 8 bases and J 1 base, leaving 11 bases between the germline ends. The CDR3 has 13 amino acids. CDR1 WSHSY and CDR2 SAAADI come from the germline V gene. The CDR3 loop reads CASQRTSNTEAFF. DNA for the CDR3: TGCGCCAGCCAACGGACATCGAACACTGAAGCTTTCTTT.

This clone has only a few counts. The chain links TRBV6-6 to TRBJ1-4, with 7 bases identical to TRBD1. This CDR3 has 15 residues. CDR1 is MNHNY and CDR2 is SVGAGI in the germline V gene (reference sequence). Trimming took 6 bases from V and 7 from J; bases not matched to a gene: 11. CDR3 DNA: TGTGCCAGCAGACGATCGAAGGGGGCGGGTGAAAAACTGTTTTTT. Amino acids: CASRRSKGAGEKLFF.

The rearrangement links TRBV18 to TRBJ1-6, with D perhaps matching TRBD1 (6 bases). The CDR3 consists of 14 residues. V lost 2 bases to trimming and J lost 7 bases, with 9 bases between them. Germline lookup yields CDR1 KGHSH and CDR2 LQKENI. The CDR3 nucleotides read TGTGCCAGCTCACCAACAGGGTCGAATTCACCCCTCCACTTT. Its translation is CASSPTGSNSPLHF.

This clone was recorded a few times. The V gene is TRBV7-9, the J gene TRBJ1-1; no firm D call. The CDR3 is 13 amino acids. Germline-derived CDR1 and CDR2 are SEHNR and FQNEAQ (reference sequence). Deletions cut 7 bases from V and 1 base from J, with 10 bases between. CDR3 in DNA: TGTGCCAGCACCCCAACAGAGAACACTGAAGCTTTCTTT. Residues: CASTPTENTEAFF. Variable domain in full (rest from reference TRBV7-9 and TRBJ1-1): DTGVSQNPRHKITKRGQNVTFRCDPISEHNRLYWYRQTLGQGPEFLTYFQNEAQLEKSRLLSDRFSAERPKGSFSTLEIQRTEQGDSAMYLCASTPTENTEAFFGQGTRLTVV.

The rearrangement links TRBV5-1 to TRBJ2-7, with 12 bases fitting TRBD2. The CDR3 sequence is 14 residues long. CDR1 and CDR2 from the germline V gene are SGHRS and YFSETQ. V dropped 7 bases and J dropped 2; count of bases not matched to a gene: 4. CDR3 nucleotides: TGCGCCAGCGCTCGGACTAGCGGGGCCTACGAGCAGTACTTC. Its protein is CASARTSGAYEQYF.

For the CDR3, the DNA is TGTGCCAGTAGTATGGCCTACGATCGACTCGAGACCCAGTACTTC. The encoded protein is CASSMAYDRLETQYF. The rearrangement uses TRBV19 and TRBJ2-5, with D uncertain. Germline CDR1 and CDR2: LNHDA and SQIVND (reference sequence). The CDR3 sequence is 15 residues long. The V gene lost 3 bases and the J gene lost 5 bases, with 16 bases spanning the gap.